These 27 T cell receptor beta chains were sequenced from one sample in a study of blood T cell repertoires in COVID-19. Clones were sequenced by immunoSEQ multiplex PCR, and TCRdb holds only the in-frame ones, with some missing. The sample holds about 400,000 clones, roughly 89% seen once. What was sequenced was PBMCs or T cells enriched from blood (not recorded which). These receptors were obtained from a woman between 25 and 40 years old who had recovered from COVID-19.

The V call is TRBV3-1 (or the pseudogene TRBV3-2), the J call TRBJ1-2; 7 nucleotides line up with TRBD1. The CDR3 is 14 amino acids. Germline lookup yields CDR1 LGHDT and CDR2 YNNKEL (reference sequence). With V trimmed by 1 base and J by 7 bases, 6 bases remained unmatched. CDR3 in DNA: TGTGCCAGCAGCCAAGCGACAGGGAGTCGTGGCTACACCTTC. Translation gives CASSQATGSRGYTF.

V gene TRBV19 combines with J gene TRBJ1-6; no definite D call. V was shortened by 3 bases and J by 5 bases, with 8 bases between the two germline ends. The germline V gene has CDR1 LNHDA and CDR2 SQIVND (reference sequence). The CDR3 totals 14 residues. CDR3 residues: CASSIAENNSPLHF. CDR3 bases: TGTGCCAGTAGTATCGCTGAGAATAATTCACCCCTCCACTTT.

The CDR3 region is CASSPEVGFYEQYF. The CDR3, as DNA: TGTGCCAGCAGCCCCGAGGTCGGATTCTACGAGCAGTACTTC. The rearrangement uses TRBV4-2 and TRBJ2-7; D remains ambiguous. The CDR3 has 14 amino acids. Per germline, CDR1 LGHNA and CDR2 YNFKEQ. Trimming removed 4 bases from V and 3 bases from J, with 13 bases in between.

This clone was picked up a small number of times. Other DNA sequences in this specimen translate into the identical CDR3. The chain couples TRBV7-9 to TRBJ2-5; tentative D call: TRBD2 (6 bases). This CDR3 comprises 14 residues. Trimming shortened V by 1 base and J by 5 bases, and 11 bases separated the two germline ends. Germline CDR1 is SEHNR and CDR2 is FQNEAQ (reference sequence). The CDR3 loop is CASSLVSGEETQYF. The CDR3 DNA is TGTGCCAGCAGCTTAGTTTCGGGAGAGGAGACCCAGTACTTC.

This clone came up once. The DNA for the CDR3 is TGTGCCAGCAGCATCTACTTCAGGGGTCCCTATGGCTACACCTTC. Translating it yields CASSIYFRGPYGYTF. The V call is TRBV11-2, the J call TRBJ1-2, with TRBD1 as a possible D gene (6 bases). The CDR3 runs 15 residues. Germline CDR1 reads SGHAT; CDR2 reads FQNNGV. V lost 5 bases and J 4 bases, leaving 17 bases between the germline ends.

The chain combines TRBV5-1 with TRBJ2-7, with TRBD1 matching over 9 bases. After removal of 4 bases from V and 5 bases from J, the junction contained 4 bases not matched to a gene. Germline CDR1 reads SGHRS; CDR2 reads YFSETQ. This CDR3 has 13 amino acids. CDR3 loop: CASSTGQGDEQYF. The CDR3 coding sequence is TGCGCCAGCAGCACGGGACAGGGTGACGAGCAGTACTTC. Based on the CDR3 plus reference TRBV5-1 and TRBJ2-7, the full variable domain is KAGVTQTPRYLIKTRGQQVTLSCSPISGHRSVSWYQQTPGQGLQFLFEYFSETQRNKGNFPGRFSGRQFSNSRSEMNVSTLELGDSALYLCASSTGQGDEQYFGPGTRLTVT.

The chain links TRBV10-3 to TRBJ2-3, with a tentative D call TRBD2 (6 bases). Germline CDR1 is ENHRY and CDR2 is SYGVKD. Deletions cut 4 bases from V and 2 bases from J, with 10 bases between. CDR3 length: 14 residues. The CDR3 here is CAISVGGATDTQYF. CDR3 nucleotide sequence: TGTGCCATCAGTGTTGGCGGGGCCACAGATACGCAGTATTTT.

The chain combines TRBV5-1 with TRBJ2-5, with TRBD2 matching over 11 bases. This CDR3 region has 16 residues. The trim removed 4 bases at V and 2 bases at J, leaving 7 bases unmatched. Per germline, CDR1 SGHRS and CDR2 YFSETQ. CDR3: CASSPPGTSGQETQYF. CDR3 in DNA: TGCGCCAGCAGCCCCCCCGGGACTAGCGGACAAGAGACCCAGTACTTC.

The V and J genes are TRBV14 and TRBJ2-2; D is unresolved. V lost 2 bases and J 9 bases, leaving 10 bases between the germline ends. This CDR3 has 13 amino acids. Germline-derived CDR1 and CDR2 are SGHDN and FVKESK. The CDR3 DNA sequence: TGTGCCAGCAGCCAATTTCGCAGAAGGGAGCTGTTTTTT. This codes for CASSQFRRRELFF.

This clone was seen just once. The chain links TRBV27 to TRBJ2-1, with D maybe TRBD1 (5 bases). The CDR3 consists of 14 residues. V was pared by 5 bases and J by 6 bases, with 14 bases between. The V gene's germline CDR1 is MNHEY and CDR2 SMNVEV (reference sequence). CDR3 residues: CASSLRVDGNEQFF. The CDR3 nucleotides are TGTGCCAGCAGTCTCAGGGTTGATGGCAATGAGCAGTTCTTC.

The DNA for the CDR3 is TGTGCCAGCAGCTACCCACAGGGGCTCTCCTACGAGCAGTACTTC. As protein: CASSYPQGLSYEQYF. The chain is built from TRBV7-9 and TRBJ2-7; 7 bases agree with TRBD1. Per germline, CDR1 SEHNR and CDR2 FQNEAQ (reference sequence). J gave up 0 bases and V 4 bases, and 6 bases lay outside the gene matches. This CDR3 comprises 15 residues.

This chain uses TRBV25-1 with TRBJ2-3; TRBD1 is a possible D gene (6 bases). Looked up from germline, CDR1 is MGHDK and CDR2 is SYGVNS. V gave up 6 bases and J gave up 1 base, with 17 bases separating them. The CDR3 is 16 amino acids. CDR3 nucleotide sequence: TGTGCCAGCAGCGCAGGGGCGACGCCGCGCACAGATACGCAGTATTTT. Amino acids: CASSAGATPRTDTQYF. The complete variable domain, with remaining parts taken from reference TRBV25-1 and TRBJ2-3, reads EADIYQTPRYLVIGTGKKITLECSQTMGHDKMYWYQQDPGMELHLIHYSYGVNSTEKGDLSSESTVSRIRTEHFPLTLESARPSHTSQYLCASSAGATPRTDTQYFGPGTRLTVL.

V is TRBV4-3 and J is TRBJ1-2, with D hard to call. Looked up from germline, CDR1 is LGHNA and CDR2 is YSLEER. The CDR3 has 14 residues. The V end lost 0 bases, the J end lost 5 bases, and 10 bases lay between the germline ends. Here the CDR3 DNA reads TGCGCCAGCAGCCAAGACGCGGTACTGTATGGCTACACCTTC. It yields the protein CASSQDAVLYGYTF.

V is TRBV5-1 and J is TRBJ1-4, with a tentative D call TRBD1 (5 bases). Between the trimmed V and J ends, which lost 2 bases and 7 bases, there was a span of 12 bases. Per the germline V gene, CDR1 is SGHRS and CDR2 is YFSETQ. The CDR3 totals 14 residues. The CDR3 nucleotides read TGCGCCAGCAGCTTTAGCGGCAGGGTTGAAAAACTGTTTTTT. This codes for CASSFSGRVEKLFF. The full variable domain, in which reference TRBV5-1 and TRBJ1-4 provide the parts outside the CDR3, is KAGVTQTPRYLIKTRGQQVTLSCSPISGHRSVSWYQQTPGQGLQFLFEYFSETQRNKGNFPGRFSGRQFSNSRSEMNVSTLELGDSALYLCASSFSGRVEKLFFGSGTQLSVL.

V and J are TRBV7-8 and TRBJ2-2; D might be TRBD1 (5 bases). The germline V and J ends were trimmed by 2 bases and 5 bases, with 9 bases remaining between them. Germline V gene sequence: CDR1 SGHVS, CDR2 FQNEAQ. The length of the CDR3 is 14 residues. CDR3 residues: CASSLIRGTGELFF. CDR3 nucleotides: TGTGCCAGCAGCTTAATAAGGGGAACCGGGGAGCTGTTTTTT.

The V call is TRBV3-1 (or the pseudogene TRBV3-2), the J call TRBJ2-7, with 10 bases matching TRBD2. J lost 6 bases, V lost 4 bases, and 9 bases had no gene match. This CDR3 region has 15 residues. The germline CDR1 and CDR2 sequences are LGHDT and YNNKEL (reference sequence). CDR3 in amino acids: CASSPEAGGVGEQYF. DNA of the CDR3: TGTGCCAGCAGCCCTGAAGCGGGAGGGGTTGGCGAGCAGTACTTC.

The chain uses TRBV16 and TRBJ2-1; a possible D gene is TRBD1 (5 bases). V lost 0 bases to trimming and J lost 8 bases, with 8 bases between them. The CDR3 extends over 13 amino acids. Germline-derived CDR1 and CDR2 are KGHSY and FQNENV. CDR3: CASSQSWGYEQFF. The CDR3 DNA is TGTGCCAGCAGCCAATCGTGGGGCTATGAGCAGTTCTTC.

The gene calls are TRBV7-2 and TRBJ1-1, with 7 bases lining up with TRBD1. This CDR3 is 14 amino acids long. Germline CDR1 is SGHTA and CDR2 is FQGNSA. J gave up 7 bases and V 4 bases, and 9 bases lay outside the gene matches. Here the CDR3 DNA reads TGTGCCAGCAGCTCCCTCCAGGGGGTCGGTGAAGCTTTCTTT. As protein: CASSSLQGVGEAFF.

This CDR3 is CASSEGATNEKLFF. Written as DNA, the CDR3 is TGTGCCAGCTCAGAGGGGGCAACTAATGAAAAACTGTTTTTT. The chain couples TRBV18 to TRBJ1-4, with D maybe TRBD1 (6 bases). The CDR3 consists of 14 residues. The V end lost 5 bases, the J end lost 0 bases, and 7 bases lay between the germline ends. Germline CDR1 reads KGHSH; CDR2 reads LQKENI.

The chain combines TRBV11-3 with TRBJ2-5, with 15 bases matching TRBD2. Per germline, CDR1 SGHNT and CDR2 YENEEA. This CDR3 is 15 amino acids long. Unmatched junction bases numbered 0, after V lost 3 bases and J lost 4 bases. The CDR3 bases are TGTGCCAGCAGCTTGGGACTAGCGGGAGGAGAGACCCAGTACTTC. Protein: CASSLGLAGGETQYF.

The V gene is TRBV28, the J gene TRBJ1-3; D is undetermined. The CDR3 length is 14 residues. V shed 7 bases and J shed 0 bases, with 10 bases lying between them. Germline CDR1 MDHEN, CDR2 SYDVKM. The CDR3 loop reads CASNGYNSGNTIYF. DNA of the CDR3: TGTGCCAGCAACGGTTATAACTCTGGAAACACCATATATTTT.

The chain joins TRBV19 to TRBJ1-2, with D possibly TRBD1 on 5 matching bases. V was trimmed by 5 bases and J by 4 bases, leaving 11 bases between them. CDR1 and CDR2 (germline): LNHDA, SQIVND (reference sequence). The CDR3 length is 13 residues. For the CDR3, the DNA is TGTGCCAGTAGTTTGGACGGGGGCTATGGCTACACCTTC. Its protein product is CASSLDGGYGYTF.

The J gene is TRBJ1-5, the V gene TRBV6-5, with 7 bases lining up with TRBD1. The V gene's germline CDR1 is MNHEY and CDR2 SVGAGI. This CDR3 comprises 15 residues. V was pared by 7 bases and J by 6 bases, with 12 bases of the junction left unmatched. CDR3 loop: CASKPGGGRGQPQHF. In DNA form, the CDR3 reads TGTGCCAGCAAACCAGGAGGGGGCCGTGGTCAGCCCCAGCATTTT.

The CDR3 sequence is CASSRDRDSNQPQHF. The CDR3, as DNA: TGTGCCAGCAGTAGGGACAGAGATAGCAATCAGCCCCAGCATTTT. This chain joins TRBV2 and TRBJ1-5; TRBD1 aligns across 7 bases. This CDR3 is 15 amino acids long. CDR1 and CDR2 (germline): SNHLY, FYNNEI. J lost 0 bases, V lost 5 bases, and 4 bases had no gene match.

The CDR3 bases are TGTGCCAGCAGCTACCGTTGGACAGGAACTGAAGCTTTCTTT. Amino acid sequence: CASSYRWTGTEAFF. V is TRBV7-8 and J is TRBJ1-1; 7 nucleotides match TRBD1. With 4 bases clipped from V and 5 bases from J, the junction kept 7 bases outside the gene matches. The CDR3 loop spans 14 amino acids. Germline CDR1 SGHVS, CDR2 FQNEAQ.

This rearrangement joins TRBV5-1 to TRBJ1-4; TRBD1 agrees at 7 bases. Unmatched junction bases numbered 14, after V lost 6 bases and J lost 0 bases. The CDR3 totals 18 residues. Germline V gene lookup returns CDR1 SGHRS and CDR2 YFSETQ. The CDR3 reads CASKLRGQYGPTNEKLFF. CDR3 in DNA: TGCGCCAGCAAATTACGGGGACAGTATGGCCCAACTAATGAAAAACTGTTTTTT.

The genes are TRBV19 and TRBJ2-3; TRBD2 matches 9 bases. This CDR3 has 16 amino acids. From germline, CDR1 is LNHDA and CDR2 SQIVND (reference sequence). V was pared by 5 bases and J by 3 bases, with 9 bases of the junction left unmatched. The CDR3 DNA reads TGTGCCAGTAGTTCGCCTTGGAGCGGGGGGACAGATACGCAGTATTTT. This encodes CASSSPWSGGTDTQYF.